A single sample gave rise to the 21 T cell receptor beta chains below, sequenced in a study of T cell responses to AZD1222 COVID-19 vaccine. The table came from immunoSEQ multiplex PCR; TCRdb's copy has only in-frame clones and leaves some out. Of tens of thousands of clones detected, about 92% appear once; the ten largest clones hold more than 4.5%. Sequencing used peripheral blood, obtained 28 days after the second AZD1222 dose. These receptors all come from an adult who received the AZD1222 COVID-19 vaccine.

The chain has TRBV30 and TRBJ1-2; D is uncertain. The germline CDR1 and CDR2 sequences are GTSNPN and SVGIG (reference sequence). This CDR3 has 14 amino acids. V dropped 2 bases and J dropped 4 bases, with 14 bases sitting between them. The CDR3 here is CAWSQRGEAYGYTF. CDR3 coding DNA: TGTGCCTGGAGTCAGAGAGGTGAGGCCTATGGCTACACCTTC.

J is TRBJ1-5 and V is TRBV7-2, with D possibly TRBD1 on 5 matching bases. Per the germline V gene, CDR1 is SGHTA and CDR2 is FQGNSA. The length of the CDR3 is 15 residues. V was trimmed by 7 bases and J by 2 bases, leaving 15 bases between them. The CDR3 here is CASTLQGRGNQPQHF. CDR3 coding DNA: TGTGCCAGCACCCTCCAGGGTAGAGGCAATCAGCCCCAGCATTTT.

V and J are TRBV10-1 and TRBJ2-3, with a weak D call TRBD1 (6 bases). CDR3 length: 15 residues. CDR1 is WNHNN and CDR2 is SYGVQD in the germline V gene (reference sequence). Trimming shortened V by 6 bases and J by 6 bases, and 19 bases separated the two germline ends. The DNA for the CDR3 is TGCGCCAGCAGCACCGGGACAAGCAGGGAGGATACGCAGTATTTT. This sequence encodes CASSTGTSREDTQYF.

This chain uses TRBV10-3 with TRBJ1-1, with 10 bases that match TRBD1. The germline V gene has CDR1 ENHRY and CDR2 SYGVKD. The junction had 12 bases not matched to a gene; V was cut back by 5 bases and J by 6 bases. The CDR3 is made up of 16 amino acids. The CDR3 DNA reads TGTGCCATCAGTATCGGGACAGGGGTAGGTTCGGCTGAAGCTTTCTTT. Its protein product is CAISIGTGVGSAEAFF.

The V gene is TRBV6-5, the J gene TRBJ1-2; tentative D call: TRBD1 (6 bases). Deletions cut 3 bases from V and 4 bases from J, with 18 bases between. The germline CDR1 and CDR2 sequences are MNHEY and SVGAGI. There are 16 residues in the CDR3. DNA for the CDR3: TGTGCCAGCAGTTATCTAGGGGGACTTGGGGCCTATGGCTACACCTTC. This codes for CASSYLGGLGAYGYTF.

The V gene is TRBV28, the J gene TRBJ1-2; D gene uncertain. CDR3 length: 11 residues. Trimming took off 6 bases at V and 8 bases at J, with 10 bases between the two ends. Germline values: CDR1 MDHEN, CDR2 SYDVKM. CDR3 nucleotides: TGTGCCAGCAGACCGGACTGGGGCTACACCTTC. Translating it yields CASRPDWGYTF.

The chain uses TRBV30 and TRBJ1-2, with D perhaps matching TRBD1 (5 bases). Trimming took 4 bases from V and 8 from J, leaving 14 bases between them. This CDR3 contains 12 residues. Germline V gives CDR1 GTSNPN, CDR2 SVGIG (reference sequence). In DNA, the CDR3 is TGTGCCTGGACCTGGCAGCGGGGGGGCTACACCTTC. Translation gives CAWTWQRGGYTF.

Here the CDR3 reads CAWSPASGRETQYF. Written as DNA, the CDR3 is TGTGCCTGGAGTCCTGCTAGCGGGAGAGAAACCCAGTACTTC. The chain is built from TRBV30 and TRBJ2-5, with 10 bases matching TRBD2. The CDR3 covers 14 residues. Trimming cost V 2 bases and J 8 bases; bases outside gene matches: 8. The germline CDR1 and CDR2 sequences are GTSNPN and SVGIG (reference sequence).

CDR3 in amino acids: CASGASSGSYEQYF. In DNA, the CDR3 is TGTGCCAGCGGGGCGTCTAGCGGGTCCTACGAGCAGTACTTC. V gene TRBV6-5 combines with J gene TRBJ2-7, with 8 positions matching TRBD2. Germline V CDR1 and CDR2: MNHEY, SVGAGI. This CDR3 region has 14 residues. J was trimmed by 1 base and V by 8 bases; bases with no gene match: 7.

The chain couples TRBV18 to TRBJ2-7, with D perhaps being TRBD1 or TRBD2 (5 bases each). Germline values: CDR1 KGHSH, CDR2 LQKENI. The CDR3 extends over 14 amino acids. With 3 bases removed from V and 1 base from J, the gap between germline ends came to 10 bases. Here the CDR3 DNA reads TGTGCCAGCTCACCCCGGGGCAGTTCCTACGAGCAGTACTTC. Translation: CASSPRGSSYEQYF.

The chain has TRBV3-1 (or the pseudogene TRBV3-2) and TRBJ2-4; D remains ambiguous. The CDR3 is 15 residues long. With 0 bases removed from V and 8 bases from J, the gap between germline ends came to 14 bases. Per the germline V gene, CDR1 is LGHDT and CDR2 is YNNKEL (reference sequence). The CDR3 coding sequence is TGTGCCAGCAGCCAAGATTATTGGGGTGCGGACATTCAGTACTTC. It translates to CASSQDYWGADIQYF.

This chain links TRBV12-5 with TRBJ2-1; D might be TRBD1 (6 bases). V shed 1 base and J shed 0 bases, with 13 bases lying between them. The CDR3 length is 17 residues. Germline-derived CDR1 and CDR2 are LGHNT and FRNRAP. Written as DNA, the CDR3 is TGTGCTAGTGGTTTGGAGGGGGTCGGAGGCTCCTACAATGAGCAGTTCTTC. Translated, it gives CASGLEGVGGSYNEQFF.

The V and J genes are TRBV19 and TRBJ1-1; D may be TRBD1 (6 bases). Trimming took 8 bases from V and 3 from J, leaving 19 bases between them. This CDR3 spans 15 amino acids. Germline V gene sequence: CDR1 LNHDA, CDR2 SQIVND (reference sequence). The CDR3 sequence: CASGLRGRKDTEAFF. The CDR3 region has the DNA TGTGCCAGTGGCTTGCGGGGGCGTAAGGACACTGAAGCTTTCTTT.

The CDR3 DNA sequence: TGCAGCGGGATACTAGCGGGAGGCCACACAGATACGCAGTATTTT. It yields the protein CSGILAGGHTDTQYF. The rearrangement joins TRBV29-1 to TRBJ2-3; 12 bases map to TRBD2. Trimming removed 7 bases from V and 2 bases from J; junction bases left unmatched: 7. CDR1 SQVTM and CDR2 ANQGSEA come from the germline V gene. The CDR3 has 15 residues.

The chain combines TRBV10-3 with TRBJ2-2; 7 positions match TRBD1. CDR1 and CDR2 (germline): ENHRY, SYGVKD. This CDR3 has 15 residues. Trimming removed 4 bases from V and 5 bases from J; junction bases left unmatched: 7. CDR3: CAISGRTGGTGELFF. Written as DNA, the CDR3 is TGTGCCATCAGTGGAAGGACAGGTGGTACCGGGGAGCTGTTTTTT.

The rearrangement joins TRBV11-3 to TRBJ2-7; possibly TRBD2 for D (5 bases). Trimming took off 1 base at V and 4 bases at J, with 8 bases between the two ends. CDR1 is SGHNT and CDR2 is YENEEA in the germline V gene. There are 13 residues in the CDR3. CDR3: CASSLAGKYEQYF. CDR3 sequence (DNA): TGTGCCAGCAGCTTAGCGGGGAAATACGAGCAGTACTTC.

The genes are TRBV5-8 and TRBJ1-2; TRBD1 matches 7 bases. Germline values: CDR1 SGHTS, CDR2 YDEGEE. There are 17 residues in the CDR3. V was pared by 0 bases and J by 4 bases, with 12 bases of the junction left unmatched. The CDR3 DNA sequence: TGTGCCAGCAGCTTGGGGACAGGCTTTCCAACCCCCTATGGCTACACCTTC. It specifies CASSLGTGFPTPYGYTF.

J is TRBJ2-7 and V is TRBV27, with D unclear. Trimming took 4 bases from V and 6 from J, leaving 7 bases between them. Germline V gene lookup returns CDR1 MNHEY and CDR2 SMNVEV (reference sequence). This CDR3 comprises 11 residues. DNA of the CDR3: TGTGCCAGCAGTTGGAGAGGCGAGCAGTACTTC. This translates into CASSWRGEQYF.

The chain links TRBV14 to TRBJ1-3; 7 bases line up with TRBD1. CDR1 is SGHDN and CDR2 is FVKESK in the germline V gene. This CDR3 has 15 amino acids. The ends lost 4 bases at V and 4 bases at J; junction bases unmatched: 7. The CDR3 DNA reads TGTGCCAGCAGCCGCGACAGGGTTTGGGGAAACACCATATATTTT. Its translation: CASSRDRVWGNTIYF.

The chain uses TRBV30 and TRBJ1-2, with 8 nucleotides matching TRBD1. V trimming: 2 bases; J trimming: 6 bases; junction bases outside the gene matches: 8. This CDR3 region has 14 residues. CDR1 GTSNPN and CDR2 SVGIG come from the germline V gene (reference sequence). The CDR3 reads CAWSPGQGDDGYTF. CDR3 bases: TGTGCCTGGAGTCCCGGACAGGGCGACGATGGCTACACCTTC.

This rearrangement joins TRBV20-1 to TRBJ1-2; D remains ambiguous. This CDR3 is 12 amino acids long. Trimming took 3 bases from V and 2 from J, leaving 7 bases between them. Germline CDR1 and CDR2: DFQATT and SNEGSKA (reference sequence). The CDR3 loop reads CSASTGNYGYTF. The CDR3 DNA reads TGCAGTGCTAGTACGGGGAACTATGGCTACACCTTC.